A selection of T cell receptor beta chains follows, all from one sample in a study of T cells in Graves' hyperthyroidism and ophthalmopathy. One entry per CDR3 protein results from TCRdb running MiXCR on the multiplex PCR reads. The table records 300,000 to 400,000 distinct CDR3 sequences, about 14% of them present only once. The sequenced material came from blood. These receptors were taken from a woman aged 25-40 years with Graves' ophthalmopathy. Each CDR3 is given with its conserved first and last residue. The order of the fields is clone size, J gene, D gene, V gene, CDR3 DNA, CDR3 protein. D genes are given only for firm matches. The size entry is marked missing in some rows and otherwise reads once, few, many or a size class.

clone_size: -
j_call: TRBJ2-2
d_call: -
v_call: TRBV5-4
cdr3_nt: TGTGCCAGCAGAGTACAGGGACCTTCGACCGGGGAGCTGTTTTTT
cdr3_aa: CASRVQGPSTGELFF

clone_size: many
j_call: TRBJ1-3
d_call: -
v_call: TRBV7-2
cdr3_nt: TGTGCCAGCAGCCTCTCGGTATTAGACCACGGAAACACCATATATTTT
cdr3_aa: CASSLSVLDHGNTIYF

clone_size: many
j_call: TRBJ1-6
d_call: -
v_call: TRBV5-1
cdr3_nt: TGCGCCAGCAGCTTGGAACACCCCCCAAACCCAGACTCACCCCTCCACTTT
cdr3_aa: CASSLEHPPNPDSPLHF

clone_size: many
j_call: TRBJ2-1
d_call: -
v_call: TRBV5-1
cdr3_nt: TGCGCCAGCAGCTTGGCCCTAATCACAGGGTTGATAGGCAATGAGCAGTTCTTC
cdr3_aa: CASSLALITGLIGNEQFF

clone_size: few
j_call: TRBJ1-4
d_call: -
v_call: TRBV5-1
cdr3_nt: TGCGCCAGCAGCTTGGAACCCGGTTCGGGGGGAAATGAAAAACTGTTTTTT
cdr3_aa: CASSLEPGSGGNEKLFF

clone_size: few
j_call: TRBJ2-1
d_call: -
v_call: TRBV10-1
cdr3_nt: TGCGCCAGCAGTGAGTCTTGGGGGACCAATGAGCAGTTCTTC
cdr3_aa: CASSESWGTNEQFF

clone_size: many
j_call: TRBJ1-1
d_call: TRBD1
v_call: TRBV2
cdr3_nt: TGTGCCAGCCACGGACAGGGGGACAACACTGAAGCTTTCTTT
cdr3_aa: CASHGQGDNTEAFF

clone_size: many
j_call: TRBJ2-7
d_call: TRBD2
v_call: TRBV6-1
cdr3_nt: TGTGCCAGCAGTGAAAGCGGGGGGTTGAACGAGCAGTACTTC
cdr3_aa: CASSESGGLNEQYF

clone_size: many
j_call: TRBJ2-7
d_call: -
v_call: TRBV11-2
cdr3_nt: TGTGCCAGCAGCTTAGGAAGCAGGACAAGCTCCTACGAGCAGTACTTC
cdr3_aa: CASSLGSRTSSYEQYF

clone_size: many
j_call: TRBJ1-1
d_call: -
v_call: TRBV30
cdr3_nt: TGTGCCTGGAGTGGAGGGGTTACTGAAGCTTTCTTT
cdr3_aa: CAWSGGVTEAFF

clone_size: many
j_call: TRBJ2-5
d_call: -
v_call: TRBV7-2
cdr3_nt: TGTGCCAGCAGCTTAGTGGGGACGGCTTCAAGGGAGACCCAGTACTTC
cdr3_aa: CASSLVGTASRETQYF

clone_size: -
j_call: TRBJ1-6
d_call: -
v_call: TRBV20-1
cdr3_nt: TGCAGTGCTCGGGTCAGCCATAATTCACCCCTCCACTTT
cdr3_aa: CSARVSHNSPLHF

clone_size: many
j_call: TRBJ2-2
d_call: -
v_call: TRBV28
cdr3_nt: TGTGCCAGCAGTTCGATTCGGGCGGGTACCGGGGAGCTGTTTTTT
cdr3_aa: CASSSIRAGTGELFF

clone_size: many
j_call: TRBJ1-4
d_call: -
v_call: TRBV3-1
cdr3_nt: TGTGCCAGCAGTCACGGGACTGGGGGGGAAAAACTGTTTTTT
cdr3_aa: CASSHGTGGEKLFF

clone_size: few
j_call: TRBJ2-3
d_call: TRBD1
v_call: TRBV27
cdr3_nt: TGTGCCAGCACCCACGGGGACAGGGTGAGAGATACGCAGTATTTT
cdr3_aa: CASTHGDRVRDTQYF

clone_size: -
j_call: TRBJ2-7
d_call: TRBD1
v_call: TRBV19
cdr3_nt: TGTGCCAGTAGTATAAGGGGACAGCAGGACTACGAGCAGTACTTC
cdr3_aa: CASSIRGQQDYEQYF

clone_size: few
j_call: TRBJ2-1
d_call: TRBD2
v_call: TRBV7-3
cdr3_nt: TGTGCCAGCAGCTCAGAACTAGCGGGGGGGCTGATGAATGAGCAGTTCTTC
cdr3_aa: CASSSELAGGLMNEQFF

clone_size: -
j_call: TRBJ2-2
d_call: -
v_call: TRBV25-1
cdr3_nt: TGTGCCAGCAGTGATCGAGAGGGGCGCGACGGGGAGCTGTTTTTT
cdr3_aa: CASSDREGRDGELFF